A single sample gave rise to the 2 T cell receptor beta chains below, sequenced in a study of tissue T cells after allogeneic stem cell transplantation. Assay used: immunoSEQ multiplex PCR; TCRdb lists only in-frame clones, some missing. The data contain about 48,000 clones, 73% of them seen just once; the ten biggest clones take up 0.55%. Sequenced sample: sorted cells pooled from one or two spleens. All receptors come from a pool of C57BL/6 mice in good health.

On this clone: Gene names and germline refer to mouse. CDR3 sequence: CASSPDWGGEYQDTQYF. The DNA read from the CDR3 is TGTGCCAGCAGCCCAGACTGGGGGGGCGAGTACCAAGACACCCAGTAC. The chain employs TRBV2 and TRBJ2-5; 12 nucleotides agree with TRBD2. The CDR3 end falls 1 residue outside the read, so it is completed with the germline J gene. The CDR3 has 17 residues. Per germline, CDR1 LGHNA and CDR2 YSYQKL. The trim removed 4 bases at V and 1 base at J, leaving 6 bases unmatched.

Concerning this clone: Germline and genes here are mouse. CDR3 bases read: TGTGCCAGCAGCAGCCAAGGGGAAGACACCCAGTAC. It translates to CASSSQGEDTQY. The complete CDR3 protein is CASSSQGEDTQYF. This chain uses TRBV3 with TRBJ2-5, with D possibly matching TRBD1 (5 bases). The read comes to an end 1 residue before the CDR3 does, leaving the germline J gene to fill in the end. The CDR3 is made up of 13 amino acids. CDR1 SNHLY and CDR2 FYNGKV come from the germline V gene (reference sequence). The V end was cut by 5 bases, the J end by 4 bases, with 10 bases between. The complete variable domain, with remaining parts taken from reference TRBV3 and TRBJ2-5, reads GPKVLQIPSHQIIDMGQMVTLNCDPVSNHLYFYWYKQILGQQMEFLVNFYNGKVMEKSKLFKDQFSVERPDGSYFTLKIQPTALEDSAVYFCASSSQGEDTQYFGPGTRLLVL.